What follows are 28 T cell receptor beta chains derived from one specimen sequenced in a study of breast tumors, draining lymph nodes, adjacent tissues. TCRdb itself ran the multiplex PCR reads through MiXCR, one entry per CDR3 protein. The sample includes about 31,000 distinct CDR3 sequences, approximately 57% of them seen just once. Sequencing was done on a sample of breast tumor tissue. All receptors derive from a female donor with breast cancer. Some clones in this sample may be carry-over from other donors' samples.

V gene TRBV27 combines with J gene TRBJ2-3, with D possibly called TRBD1 or TRBD2 (5 bases each). Trimming stripped 2 bases from V and 2 bases from J, with 17 bases between. This CDR3 spans 17 amino acids. Germline CDR1 reads MNHEY; CDR2 reads SMNVEV (reference sequence). The CDR3 reads CASSLQGSGSATDTQYF. CDR3 nucleotides: TGTGCCAGCAGTTTACAGGGTAGTGGGAGTGCCACAGATACGCAGTATTTT.

This chain uses TRBV7-2 with TRBJ2-5; the D is unclear. The germline V gene encodes CDR1 SGHTA and CDR2 FQGNSA. The V and J ends lost 7 bases and 6 bases respectively, with 9 bases between them. The length of the CDR3 is 11 residues. CDR3: CASTLAKTQYF. CDR3 nucleotides: TGTGCCAGCACCCTTGCCAAGACCCAGTACTTC.

The count of this clonotype is one. The chain is built from TRBV7-3 and TRBJ2-5; TRBD2 is a possible D gene (6 bases). V lost 8 bases to trimming and J lost 5 bases, with 18 bases between them. The CDR3 is 14 residues long. In germline, CDR1 is SGHTA, CDR2 FQGTGA. CDR3: CASRIDGRKETQYF. The CDR3 coding sequence is TGTGCCAGCCGAATAGACGGGAGAAAGGAGACCCAGTACTTC.

This sequence joins TRBV7-2 and TRBJ1-5; possibly TRBD1 for D (5 bases). V was shortened by 0 bases and J by 5 bases, with 8 bases between the two germline ends. The CDR3 extends over 14 amino acids. Germline loops: CDR1 SGHTA, CDR2 FQGNSA. CDR3 nucleotides: TGTGCCAGCAGCTTAGCCGGGACTGATCAGCCCCAGCATTTT. It codes for CASSLAGTDQPQHF.

This clonotype was picked up many times. This chain links TRBV30 with TRBJ1-2, with 8 bases lining up with TRBD1. The V gene end was trimmed by 3 bases and the J gene end by 4 bases; junction bases not matched to a gene: 7. This CDR3 has 14 amino acids. Per the germline V gene, CDR1 is GTSNPN and CDR2 is SVGIG (reference sequence). CDR3 region: CAWSDTGGGYGYTF. The CDR3 DNA follows: TGTGCCTGGAGCGACACAGGGGGAGGCTATGGCTACACCTTC.

Ten or more counts support this clonotype. The gene calls are TRBV6-2 or TRBV6-3 and TRBJ2-5; 8 bases map to TRBD2. The CDR3 contains 16 residues. Unmatched junction bases numbered 6, after V lost 2 bases and J lost 1 base. Germline CDR1 and CDR2: MNHEY and SVGEGT. CDR3: CASSYEAGGLQETQYF. For the CDR3, the DNA is TGTGCCAGCAGTTACGAGGCGGGGGGACTCCAAGAGACCCAGTACTTC.

This chain joins TRBV18 and TRBJ2-5; 10 positions match TRBD1. CDR1 is KGHSH and CDR2 is LQKENI in the germline V gene. The CDR3 loop spans 15 amino acids. With 5 bases clipped from V and 9 bases from J, the junction kept 12 bases outside the gene matches. In DNA form, the CDR3 reads TGTGCCAGCTCAGCCGCCGGGACAGGGGACCCGTCCCAGTACTTC. This codes for CASSAAGTGDPSQYF. The full variable domain, in which reference TRBV18 and TRBJ2-5 provide the parts outside the CDR3, is NAGVMQNPRHLVRRRGQEARLRCSPMKGHSHVYWYRQLPEEGLKFMVYLQKENIIDESGMPKERFSAEFPKEGPSILRIQQVVRGDSAAYFCASSAAGTGDPSQYFGPGTRLLVL.

The count of this clonotype is one. V gene TRBV20-1 combines with J gene TRBJ2-7; 9 bases are a match to TRBD1. Germline V CDR1 and CDR2: DFQATT, SNEGSKA (reference sequence). With 6 bases clipped from V and 0 bases from J, the junction kept 3 bases outside the gene matches. CDR3 length equals 13 residues. The CDR3 DNA reads as TGCAGTGCCCGACAGGGGGTCTCCTACGAGCAGTACTTC. Its protein is CSARQGVSYEQYF.

The J gene is TRBJ2-3, the V gene TRBV4-1, with D perhaps TRBD1 (6 bases). The germline V gene has CDR1 MGHRA and CDR2 YSYEKL. V lost 0 bases and J lost 4, with 17 bases in between. CDR3 size: 17 residues. The DNA of the CDR3 is TGCGCCAGCAGCCAAGATCTAGGACAGCTAGCCGCAGATACGCAGTATTTT. Translated, it gives CASSQDLGQLAADTQYF.

The chain is built from TRBV7-8 and TRBJ1-2, with D unclear. Germline-derived CDR1 and CDR2 are SGHVS and FQNEAQ. The CDR3 is 15 residues long. Trimming removed 1 base from V and 8 bases from J, with 17 bases in between. Here the CDR3 reads CASSLEVSFTNGYTF. The CDR3 DNA follows: TGTGCCAGCAGCTTAGAAGTCTCCTTCACAAACGGCTACACCTTC.

CDR3 loop: CASSNTASSGANVLTF. The CDR3 coding sequence is TGTGCCAGCAGCAACACGGCAAGCTCTGGGGCCAACGTCCTGACTTTC. The rearrangement joins TRBV11-3 to TRBJ2-6; D unresolved. Germline CDR1 and CDR2: SGHNT and YENEEA. Trimming shortened V by 5 bases and J by 0 bases, and 11 bases separated the two germline ends. The CDR3 loop spans 16 amino acids.

This rearrangement joins TRBV24-1 to TRBJ1-2; D is undetermined. V was trimmed by 7 bases and J by 0 bases, leaving 11 bases between them. CDR3 length: 14 residues. The germline V gene has CDR1 KGHDR and CDR2 SFDVKD. The DNA of the CDR3 is TGTGCCACCAGAGACACGGGAACTAACTATGGCTACACCTTC. Translation gives CATRDTGTNYGYTF.

This chain uses TRBV7-2 with TRBJ2-5; 8 positions match TRBD2. Trimming cost V 2 bases and J 5 bases; bases outside gene matches: 10. The CDR3 consists of 16 residues. Germline CDR1 is SGHTA and CDR2 is FQGNSA. DNA for the CDR3: TGTGCCAGCAGCTTATGGGGACTAGGGGAGAGTGAGACCCAGTACTTC. Translation: CASSLWGLGESETQYF.

This clonotype occurred once. The chain joins TRBV9 to TRBJ2-2, with D unclear. V dropped 4 bases and J dropped 2 bases, with 12 bases sitting between them. The CDR3 runs 15 residues. Germline assignment: CDR1 SGDLS and CDR2 YYNGEE. CDR3 DNA sequence: TGTGCCAGCAGCTTGCTGACCGGAAACACCGGGGAGCTGTTTTTT. Translating gives CASSLLTGNTGELFF.

The table lists this clonotype with a count of one. Germline is not matched at one junction end, which may reflect a read error. The chain links TRBV7-3 to TRBJ1-2; maybe TRBD1 (6 bases). The germline gives CDR1 SGHTA, CDR2 FQGTGA. The CDR3 runs to 15 residues. The CDR3 reads CASSLNGGADYGYPF. CDR3 nucleotides: TGTGCCAGCAGCTTAAACGGGGGCGCGGATTATGGCTACCCCTTC.

The chain recombines TRBV11-2 with TRBJ2-7; tentatively, D is TRBD2 (5 bases). Germline assignment: CDR1 SGHAT and CDR2 FQNNGV. V was trimmed by 2 bases and J by 4 bases, leaving 9 bases between them. This CDR3 has 13 amino acids. CDR3 sequence reads: CASSLYEGYEQYF. DNA for the CDR3: TGTGCCAGCAGCTTATACGAGGGATACGAGCAGTACTTC.

Notes on this clonotype: Compared with germline, one end of the junction differs, possibly owing to a read error. The J gene is TRBJ1-1, the V gene TRBV14; 7 bases line up with TRBD1. This CDR3 is built from 16 residues. CDR1 SGHDN and CDR2 FVKESK come from the germline V gene. CDR3 DNA sequence: TGTGCCAGCAGCCAAGGTTGGGCAGGGGGGTACACTGCAGCTTTCTTT. This codes for CASSQGWAGGYTAAFF. The full variable domain, its missing parts supplied by reference TRBV14 and TRBJ1-1, is EAGVTQFPSHSVIEKGQTVTLRCDPISGHDNLYWYRRVMGKEIKFLLHFVKESKQDESGMPNNRFLAERTGGTYSTLKVQPAELEDSGVYFCASSQGWAGGYTAAFFGQGTRLTVV.

This clonotype ranks as medium-sized (0.01 to 0.1%). This rearrangement joins TRBV30 to TRBJ2-2; TRBD2 matches at 7 bases. There are 12 residues in the CDR3. Germline V gene sequence: CDR1 GTSNPN, CDR2 SVGIG (reference sequence). The V segment lost 7 bases and the J segment 5 bases; nucleotides outside the gene matches: 4. The CDR3 spells CASLGGTGELFF. The CDR3 DNA follows: TGTGCCTCCTTGGGGGGGACCGGGGAGCTGTTTTTT.

V and J are TRBV7-9 and TRBJ2-7; D is unresolved. V lost 5 bases, J lost 2 bases, and 7 bases lay in between. CDR3 size: 12 residues. Germline values: CDR1 SEHNR, CDR2 FQNEAQ (reference sequence). This CDR3 reads CASSQTPYEQYF. As DNA, the CDR3 is TGTGCCAGCAGCCAAACCCCCTACGAGCAGTACTTC.

The chain uses TRBV20-1 and TRBJ1-5, with 8 bases aligning to TRBD1. The V gene's germline CDR1 is DFQATT and CDR2 SNEGSKA (reference sequence). CDR3 length equals 14 residues. The trim removed 4 bases at V and 6 bases at J, leaving 8 bases unmatched. CDR3 loop: CSATGQEFGQPQHF. The CDR3 nucleotides are TGCAGTGCTACGGGACAGGAGTTTGGTCAGCCCCAGCATTTT.

This clonotype was picked up a small number of times. The chain recombines TRBV20-1 with TRBJ2-7, with D perhaps TRBD1 or TRBD2 (5 bases each). Germline V gene lookup returns CDR1 DFQATT and CDR2 SNEGSKA (reference sequence). V was clipped by 6 bases and J by 3 bases, with 12 bases between them. CDR3 length equals 12 residues. Here the CDR3 DNA reads TGCAGTGCCCTCCAGGGAGTCTACGAGCAGTACGTC. It translates to CSALQGVYEQYV.

This clonotype has ten or more counts. This chain links TRBV20-1 with TRBJ2-3; a weak D match, TRBD2 (7 bases). Per the germline V gene, CDR1 is DFQATT and CDR2 is SNEGSKA (reference sequence). The CDR3 has 11 amino acids. V shed 6 bases and J shed 8 bases, with 12 bases lying between them. Here the CDR3 DNA reads TGCAGTGCACCGAGGGGGGGTACGCAGTATTTT. Translation: CSAPRGGTQYF.

V and J are TRBV12-3 or TRBV12-4 and TRBJ1-3; a possible D gene is TRBD1 (6 bases). The CDR3 loop spans 13 amino acids. V gave up 5 bases and J gave up 4 bases, with 9 bases separating them. As DNA, the CDR3 is TGTGCCAGCAGTCCCGGACAGGGAAACACCATATATTTT. Protein: CASSPGQGNTIYF.

The CDR3 protein is CATSRDPRTGGLADTQYF. In DNA form, the CDR3 reads TGTGCCACCAGCAGAGATCCGCGAACAGGGGGCCTGGCAGATACGCAGTATTTT. The V gene is TRBV15, the J gene TRBJ2-3; 9 bases match TRBD1. The CDR3 is made up of 18 amino acids. Trimming at V came to 0 bases and at J to 4 bases, leaving 11 bases not matched to a gene. CDR1 is LNHNV, CDR2 YYDKDF, per germline (reference sequence).

With regard to this clonotype: Given a much more abundant clone one base away, this may be a read error. Likely a read error: the CDR3 ends without its conserved phenylalanine or tryptophan. The gene calls are TRBV7-2 and TRBJ2-7; 7 nucleotides agree with TRBD2. V shed 4 bases and J 3 bases; nucleotides not matched to a gene: 6. The CDR3 is made up of 14 amino acids. From germline, CDR1 is SGHTA and CDR2 FQGNSA. CDR3 in DNA: TGTGCCAGCAGCTCCACCGGGGGGAGCTACGAGCAGTACTCC. Translation gives CASSSTGGSYEQYS.

Of note for this clonotype: Mismatch with germline at one junction end may stem from a read error. V and J are TRBV9 and TRBJ1-4; D may be TRBD1 (6 bases). Germline CDR1 is SGDLS and CDR2 is YYNGEE. The length of the CDR3 is 15 residues. The CDR3 nucleotides are TGTGCCAGCAGCGTAGGTGCAGGGGACAATGAAAGACTGTTTTTT. As protein: CASSVGAGDNERLFF.

Concerning this clonotype itself: A read error may account for a junction end that differs from germline. This chain joins TRBV5-1 and TRBJ2-1; 11 positions agree with TRBD2. From germline, CDR1 is SGHRS and CDR2 YFSETQ. The CDR3 contains 18 residues. As DNA, the CDR3 is TGCGCCAGCAGCGAAGGACTAGCGGGCGCCAGCTCCTGCAATGAGCAGTTCTTC. The encoded protein is CASSEGLAGASSCNEQFF.

This clonotype has at least ten counts. V gene TRBV6-6 combines with J gene TRBJ1-2, with 12 positions matching TRBD1. The germline V gene has CDR1 MNHNY and CDR2 SVGAGI (reference sequence). V lost 6 bases, J lost 8 bases, and 7 bases stayed unmatched. The CDR3 is made up of 14 amino acids. The CDR3 reads CASSKGQGAGGYTF. In DNA, the CDR3 is TGTGCCAGCAGCAAGGGACAGGGGGCAGGCGGCTACACCTTC.